These T cell receptor beta chains were read from a single sample in a study of T cell responses to AZD1222 COVID-19 vaccine. Method: immunoSEQ multiplex PCR; TCRdb's copy keeps in-frame clones and lacks some. The sample consists of nearly 110,000 clones, 80% to 95% of them appearing once. The source material was peripheral blood, sampled 28 days after the second AZD1222 dose. Receptor source: an adult who received the AZD1222 COVID-19 vaccine. Each CDR3 is given with its conserved first and last residue. D genes are given only for firm matches.

j_call v_call d_call cdr3_aa cdr3_nt
TRBJ1-6 TRBV11-3 NA CASSLQDPTHSSSYNSPLHF TGTGCCAGCAGCTTACAAGATCCCACCCATTCGAGCTCCTATAATTCACCCCTCCACTTT
TRBJ2-1 TRBV9 NA CASSVEPGRSNEQFF TGTGCCAGCAGCGTAGAACCCGGGAGAAGCAATGAGCAGTTCTTC
TRBJ2-7 TRBV21-1 NA CASGPCEQYF TGTGCCAGCGGGCCCTGCGAGCAGTACTTC
TRBJ1-6 TRBV19 TRBD1 CASSPTGSNSPLHF TGTGCCAGTAGCCCGACAGGGTCAAATTCACCCCTCCACTTT
TRBJ1-6 TRBV5-4 TRBD1 CASSPSTGYNSPLHF TGTGCCAGCAGCCCTTCGACAGGGTATAATTCACCCCTCCACTTT
TRBJ1-1 TRBV13 NA CASAQTGNTEAFF TGTGCCAGCGCACAAACAGGGAACACTGAAGCTTTCTTT
TRBJ1-3 TRBV18 NA CASSPRSLSGNTIYF TGTGCCAGCTCACCACGCAGCCTCTCTGGAAACACCATATATTTT
TRBJ2-1 TRBV28 TRBD2 CASSHSRRGAFGNEQFF TGTGCCAGCAGTCACTCCCGGCGGGGGGCGTTCGGGAATGAGCAGTTCTTC
TRBJ2-3 TRBV9 TRBD2 CASSELAGGTDTQYF TGTGCCAGCAGCGAACTAGCGGGGGGCACAGATACGCAGTATTTT
TRBJ2-1 TRBV7-2 TRBD2 CASSLAGLAIHNEQFF TGTGCCAGCAGCTTAGCGGGACTAGCGATCCACAATGAGCAGTTCTTC
TRBJ1-5 TRBV14 NA CASSQVLLTGNQPQHF TGTGCCAGCAGCCAAGTTCTTTTGACAGGTAATCAGCCCCAGCATTTT
TRBJ2-7 TRBV6-5 NA CASSLDSRTYEQYF TGTGCCAGCAGTTTGGACAGTCGAACCTACGAGCAGTACTTC
TRBJ1-1 TRBV5-8 NA CASSARTTANTEAFF TGTGCCAGCAGCGCCCGTACTACAGCTAACACTGAAGCTTTCTTT
TRBJ2-5 TRBV7-9 TRBD1 CASSLDRTGRWETQYF TGTGCCAGCAGCTTAGATAGGACAGGGCGTTGGGAGACCCAGTACTTC
TRBJ1-2 TRBV5-3 TRBD1 CARSGGQDGYYGYTF TGTGCCAGAAGCGGAGGACAGGACGGGTACTATGGCTACACCTTC